This TCR beta chain was identified during a study of blood T cells in healthy people across ages (dated by TCRdb to the mid-2010s). Turning to the overall study: Template switching captured roughly one uniquely barcoded TCR beta cDNA molecule per two T cells in model experiments. Using deep sequencing normalized with unique cDNA molecular identifiers, the study measured how TCR beta repertoire diversity changes with age. Four age groups were formed from the donors: young (average roughly 15 years), middle-aged (approximately 40), aged (more than 55) and long-lived (82). For two donors (one aged 18 to 29 and one aged 80 or older), the study analyzed two additional independent replicas of 1 million unique cDNA reads from the same blood draw. What the research found in general, with its limitations: Estimates of total diversity based on one million sequenced T cells were considered lower bounds and underestimates. Compared with the aged group, the long-lived group had more naive CD4+ T cells, fewer expanded clones and increased TCR diversity, a pattern suggesting age selection. As age increased, observed TCR beta diversity per million T cells dropped in a roughly linear way, and a significant reduction was already evident by age roughly 40. Observed TCR beta diversity correlated strongly with the percentage of naive T cells measured by flow cytometry. The CMV infection status of donors was not known, potentially confounding age-related changes in expanded clonotypes. Conclusive comparison of naive and antigen-experienced compartments was prevented by the profiling of bulk unsorted PBMCs.

The method behind the library was 5' RACE. The data were produced on an Illumina HiSeq 2500. The second PCR ran for about 7 to 11 cycles and used a J-beta primer mix along with a sample-barcoded 5' primer. A unique molecular identifier was introduced onto each TCR beta cDNA molecule by a template-switch 5' adaptor carrying 12 random nucleotides. Each sample yielded at least 3 million CDR3-containing paired-end reads. The Mint cDNA synthesis kit, primed by a TRBC-specific oligonucleotide, was used to synthesize first-strand cDNA from all RNA. Following uracil-DNA glycosylase treatment, all cDNA underwent a first 18-cycle PCR with the universal primers M1SS and BC2_uni_R. On the study's bioinformatics: For normalization, 1 million high-quality reads, each with a distinct molecular identifier, were randomly selected from each sample. Instead of being binned into consensus sequences, reads that shared molecular identifiers were thrown out. MiTCR, run with a Q25 quality threshold and the strictest error-elimination algorithm, handled CDR3 identification, clonotype clustering and error correction. A nonparametric unseen species model with Euler transformation was used to estimate a lower bound on total TCR beta diversity. Using fastp at Q25 and MiXCR, TCRdb reprocessed the public reads and kept productive beta chains. Each entry is one CDR3 protein sequence, shown with its most common DNA and genes. The V and J calls shown here were made by TCRdb, not taken from the authors' results. Here the sample has 700,000 to 900,000 distinct CDR3 sequences; roughly 24% occur a single time. Clones ranked in the top ten supply about 3% of the sample.

Donors were 40 or so systemically healthy Caucasian individuals from Russia aged 6 to 90 years. Each donor gave around 9.5 milliliters of peripheral blood, collected into EDTA-treated Vacutainer tubes. Ficoll-Paque density-gradient centrifugation was used to isolate PBMCs, with at least 7 million obtained per sample. Total RNA, at least 6 micrograms per sample, was extracted from PBMCs with Trizol reagent. For every donor, an aliquot of PBMCs went through flow cytometry to measure the percentages of naive CD45RAhigh/CD27high T cells. This clonotype has just a few counts. The specificity of this receptor is unknown. Base qualities are not at hand, and no much larger clone is one base apart. In the germline V gene, CDR1 corresponds to SNHLY and CDR2 to FYNNEI. Including cysteine and phenylalanine, the CDR3 has 15 amino acids. Just the 45-base CDR3 DNA is kept, in frame starting at base 1. V gives up 4 bases and J gives up 4 bases, and the segment between their germline ends measures 15 bases.

The same data also contributed to another study, on T cells of mothers and their children. The second publication reports: The donors were nine systemically healthy Caucasian individuals, made up of three mothers and their six children. cDNA synthesis used all of the extracted RNA, with approximately 1.4 ug of RNA in each 15 ul reaction. In the second PCR, the M1S primer added sample barcodes and 2-4 random nucleotides. Over 8 million TCR beta CDR3 reads were obtained for each mother, and around 3 million reads were obtained for each child. Thymic selection shapes the output of TCR recombination in a similar way in related and unrelated pairs, and inherited differences have a minor effect. Normalized repertoire overlap was always found to be slightly, but never significantly, higher in related mother-child pairs than in unrelated mother-child pairs. With a sensitivity of approximately 96 clones per million clonotypes, no persistent microchimeric T cell clones were detected. The study used deep NGS to compare TCR beta repertoires of mothers and children, seeking features distinguishing related mother-child pairs from unrelated individuals. Mothers averaged approximately 41 +/- 4 years of age and children averaged around 11 +/- 4 years. After adapter ligation was performed with NEBNext reagents, the libraries were sequenced on an Illumina HiSeq 2000 with 100+100 nt paired-end reads. To prevent cross-contamination, the mother and child libraries were prepared one month apart and sequenced in separate runs. Between 500,000 and 2,000,000 distinct TCR beta clonotypes were identified per donor. Naive TCR beta clonotypes were estimated from low-frequency clonotypes matched to each donor's FACS-determined naive share, without sorting.

Sequencing used blood. This chain is built from TRBV2 and TRBJ2-3; perhaps TRBD2 is the D gene, with 6 bases matching. The origin of this receptor is a boy between 10 and 17 years old in good health. The nucleotide sequence is given as TGTGCCAGCAGTGCTCGGGGAGGCGTTCCAGATACGCAGTATTTT. This gives the protein CASSARGGVPDTQYF.